This is a list of T cell receptor beta chains from one sample in a study of neurological immune-mediated disorders. TCRdb re-called the 5' RACE reads with MiXCR, one entry per CDR3 protein. Among under 70,000 distinct CDR3 sequences, 3.2% were seen once, and the ten largest hold 4% to 6.5%. The sequenced sample was PBMCs. All receptors derive from a woman aged 45-65 years with multiple sclerosis. CDR3s include the opening cysteine and the closing phenylalanine or tryptophan. The order of the fields is CDR3 DNA, CDR3 protein, J gene, V gene, clone size, D gene. The D gene is left open where the match is weak. A row's size may be missing; if present it is once, few, many or a size class.

cdr3_nt: TGCGCCAGCAGCTTGACAGGGGGGGGCTTCGGCTACACCTTC; cdr3_aa: CASSLTGGGFGYTF; j_call: TRBJ1-2; v_call: TRBV5-1; clone_size: many; d_call: TRBD1
cdr3_nt: TGTGCCAGCATGACTGGAGGGCCCTCACACACCATATATTTT; cdr3_aa: CASMTGGPSHTIYF; j_call: TRBJ1-3; v_call: TRBV7-2; clone_size: many; d_call: -
cdr3_nt: TGTGCCAGCAGCTTAGCGACAGGTCTTAATGAAAAACTGTTTTTT; cdr3_aa: CASSLATGLNEKLFF; j_call: TRBJ1-4; v_call: TRBV7-9; clone_size: many; d_call: -
cdr3_nt: TGTGCCACCAGCAGAGATCGGGGGACGTTGGTGCGGCGCACAGATACGCAGTATTTT; cdr3_aa: CATSRDRGTLVRRTDTQYF; j_call: TRBJ2-3; v_call: TRBV15; clone_size: many; d_call: -
cdr3_nt: TGTGCCAGCAGTTTTATCAGTAGTCCGACGAGCTACAATGAGCAGTTCTTC; cdr3_aa: CASSFISSPTSYNEQFF; j_call: TRBJ2-1; v_call: TRBV6-5; clone_size: many; d_call: -
cdr3_nt: TGTGCCAGCAGTTTCCGGGACGGCTACGAGCAGTACTTC; cdr3_aa: CASSFRDGYEQYF; j_call: TRBJ2-7; v_call: TRBV27; clone_size: many; d_call: -
cdr3_nt: TGCGCCAGCAGCGATGGTGGCCAGCCCCAGAATTTT; cdr3_aa: CASSDGGQPQNF; j_call: TRBJ1-5; v_call: TRBV5-1; clone_size: few; d_call: -
cdr3_nt: TGTGCCAGCAGCTTAAGGGGCACTGGTGAGCAGTTCTTC; cdr3_aa: CASSLRGTGEQFF; j_call: TRBJ2-1; v_call: TRBV7-2; clone_size: many; d_call: -
cdr3_nt: TGCAGTGCTACTAAACTGACTCGGACAGTTCGTTATAGCAATCAGCCCCAGCATTTT; cdr3_aa: CSATKLTRTVRYSNQPQHF; j_call: TRBJ1-5; v_call: TRBV20-1; clone_size: many; d_call: -
cdr3_nt: TGTGCCAGCAGTGCCTTTCGGAGCAACAATCAGCCCCAGCATTTT; cdr3_aa: CASSAFRSNNQPQHF; j_call: TRBJ1-5; v_call: TRBV12-3/TRBV12-4; clone_size: many; d_call: -
cdr3_nt: TGTGCCAGCAGCTTACGACTGAACACCGGGGAGCTGTTTTTT; cdr3_aa: CASSLRLNTGELFF; j_call: TRBJ2-2; v_call: TRBV11-1; clone_size: many; d_call: -
cdr3_nt: TGCAGTGCTACTAGCGGGACGCGACAGTTCTTC; cdr3_aa: CSATSGTRQFF; j_call: TRBJ2-1; v_call: TRBV20-1; clone_size: many; d_call: TRBD2
cdr3_nt: TGTGCCAGCAGGGACAGATCAAGGGGGAACACTGAAGCTTTCTTT; cdr3_aa: CASRDRSRGNTEAFF; j_call: TRBJ1-1; v_call: TRBV7-2; clone_size: many; d_call: -
cdr3_nt: TGCAGTGCAGGCCAGGGGTATGGCTACACCTTC; cdr3_aa: CSAGQGYGYTF; j_call: TRBJ1-2; v_call: TRBV20-1; clone_size: many; d_call: -
cdr3_nt: TGTGCCAGCAGCCTGGAGGGGGGAGGGTCAGAGACCCAGTACTTC; cdr3_aa: CASSLEGGGSETQYF; j_call: TRBJ2-5; v_call: TRBV6-6; clone_size: many; d_call: -
cdr3_nt: TGTGCCAGCAGTGCGGGACTAGCGGGAGTCTACGAGCAGTACTTC; cdr3_aa: CASSAGLAGVYEQYF; j_call: TRBJ2-7; v_call: TRBV6-1; clone_size: many; d_call: TRBD2
cdr3_nt: TGCGCCAGCAGCCACAAGCAGGGAGGGCTTGAAGCTTTCTTT; cdr3_aa: CASSHKQGGLEAFF; j_call: TRBJ1-1; v_call: TRBV5-1; clone_size: many; d_call: -
cdr3_nt: TGCAGTGCCCAAGACTACCCAACATACGAGCAGTACTTC; cdr3_aa: CSAQDYPTYEQYF; j_call: TRBJ2-7; v_call: TRBV20-1; clone_size: many; d_call: -
cdr3_nt: TGCGCCAGCAGCTTAGGCCTAGCGGGATTAAAGTACAATGAGCAGTTCTTC; cdr3_aa: CASSLGLAGLKYNEQFF; j_call: TRBJ2-1; v_call: TRBV5-1; clone_size: many; d_call: TRBD2
cdr3_nt: TGCGCCAGCAGCTTCTCCGGGACCAACTACAATGAGCAGTTCTTC; cdr3_aa: CASSFSGTNYNEQFF; j_call: TRBJ2-1; v_call: TRBV5-1; clone_size: many; d_call: -
cdr3_nt: TGCGCCAGCAGCCAAGTGGACAGAAACAATGAAAAACTGTTTTTT; cdr3_aa: CASSQVDRNNEKLFF; j_call: TRBJ1-4; v_call: TRBV4-3; clone_size: many; d_call: -
cdr3_nt: TGCAGTGCTAGAGATCCGAGACAGGGGGTCGAGCAGTACTTC; cdr3_aa: CSARDPRQGVEQYF; j_call: TRBJ2-7; v_call: TRBV20-1; clone_size: many; d_call: TRBD1
cdr3_nt: TGTGCCAGCAGCCAAGATCGGAATAGCAATCAGCCCCAGCATTTT; cdr3_aa: CASSQDRNSNQPQHF; j_call: TRBJ1-5; v_call: TRBV4-2; clone_size: many; d_call: -
cdr3_nt: TGCAGTGCTAGCCCTGTGTCAGGGAATCTCTACAGCAATCAGCCCCAGCATTTT; cdr3_aa: CSASPVSGNLYSNQPQHF; j_call: TRBJ1-5; v_call: TRBV20-1; clone_size: few; d_call: -
cdr3_nt: TGCGCCAGCAGTTGGGGCCCCTCAGGGGGCACAGATACGCAGTATTTT; cdr3_aa: CASSWGPSGGTDTQYF; j_call: TRBJ2-3; v_call: TRBV5-1; clone_size: many; d_call: -
cdr3_nt: TGCAGTGCATTGGACTCGAGCGAGACCCAGTACTTC; cdr3_aa: CSALDSSETQYF; j_call: TRBJ2-5; v_call: TRBV20-1; clone_size: many; d_call: -
cdr3_nt: TGTGCCAGCAACGGGGGACAGGGGACCGAGCAGTACTTC; cdr3_aa: CASNGGQGTEQYF; j_call: TRBJ2-7; v_call: TRBV7-9; clone_size: many; d_call: TRBD1
cdr3_nt: TGTGCCAGCAGCCCCCCGGGACTAGGGAACCAGTACTTC; cdr3_aa: CASSPPGLGNQYF; j_call: TRBJ2-4; v_call: TRBV5-5; clone_size: many; d_call: TRBD2
cdr3_nt: TGTGCCAGCAGCCTGACAGTCTCCTCAGAGCAGTACTTC; cdr3_aa: CASSLTVSSEQYF; j_call: TRBJ2-7; v_call: TRBV27; clone_size: -; d_call: -
cdr3_nt: TGTGCCAGCTCAGGCGGGGAGAACACTGAAGCTTTCTTT; cdr3_aa: CASSGGENTEAFF; j_call: TRBJ1-1; v_call: TRBV18; clone_size: many; d_call: -
cdr3_nt: TGTGCCAGCACCGAACGAAGGGGAATCGGATCCTACAATGAGCAGTTCTTC; cdr3_aa: CASTERRGIGSYNEQFF; j_call: TRBJ2-1; v_call: TRBV11-1; clone_size: many; d_call: -
cdr3_nt: TGTGCCAGCAGTTACGGACGCTCGGGTGGCTACACCTTC; cdr3_aa: CASSYGRSGGYTF; j_call: TRBJ1-2; v_call: TRBV6-5; clone_size: many; d_call: -
cdr3_nt: TGCGCCAGCAGCTTGGAACTAGCGGGAGGAAGGAGGGAGTTCTTC; cdr3_aa: CASSLELAGGRREFF; j_call: TRBJ2-1; v_call: TRBV5-1; clone_size: medium-sized; d_call: TRBD2
cdr3_nt: TGTGCCAGCAGCTTAGGATCGACCGAGCTGTTTTTT; cdr3_aa: CASSLGSTELFF; j_call: TRBJ2-2; v_call: TRBV11-2; clone_size: many; d_call: -
cdr3_nt: TGTGCCAGCAGCTTAGCATCTAGCGGGGGGCCGATATCCTACAATGAGCAGTTCTTC; cdr3_aa: CASSLASSGGPISYNEQFF; j_call: TRBJ2-1; v_call: TRBV7-9; clone_size: many; d_call: TRBD2
cdr3_nt: TGTGCCAGCAGCTTAAGGGGGGTCTCGTACGAGCAGTACTTC; cdr3_aa: CASSLRGVSYEQYF; j_call: TRBJ2-7; v_call: TRBV7-2; clone_size: few; d_call: -
cdr3_nt: TGTGACAGCAGCAGCAGAAACAATGAGCAGTTCTTC; cdr3_aa: CDSSSRNNEQFF; j_call: TRBJ2-1; v_call: TRBV7-8; clone_size: -; d_call: -
cdr3_nt: TGTGCCAGTAGTATGCGGGTGGAAGAGACCCAGTACTTC; cdr3_aa: CASSMRVEETQYF; j_call: TRBJ2-5; v_call: TRBV19; clone_size: many; d_call: -
cdr3_nt: TGCAGCCCCCAAAGTGGGGATACGCAGTATTTT; cdr3_aa: CSPQSGDTQYF; j_call: TRBJ2-3; v_call: TRBV20-1; clone_size: many; d_call: -
cdr3_nt: TGCAGAGGGGGTGAGCAGTTCTTC; cdr3_aa: CRGGEQFF; j_call: TRBJ2-1; v_call: TRBV20-1; clone_size: many; d_call: -
cdr3_nt: TGCGCCAGCAGCCATCCGGGACAGGGGATCTACGAGCAGTACTTC; cdr3_aa: CASSHPGQGIYEQYF; j_call: TRBJ2-7; v_call: TRBV4-3; clone_size: many; d_call: TRBD1
cdr3_nt: TGTGCCATAGGGGGACAGGGAAGCGATGAGCAGTTCTTC; cdr3_aa: CAIGGQGSDEQFF; j_call: TRBJ2-1; v_call: TRBV10-3; clone_size: many; d_call: TRBD1
cdr3_nt: TGCAGTGCCCGGGACGGACGACTAGGGGGCTACACCTTC; cdr3_aa: CSARDGRLGGYTF; j_call: TRBJ1-2; v_call: TRBV20-1; clone_size: many; d_call: -
cdr3_nt: TGCAGTGCTAGAAAGGACTCGAACACCGGGGAGCTGTTTTTT; cdr3_aa: CSARKDSNTGELFF; j_call: TRBJ2-2; v_call: TRBV20-1; clone_size: many; d_call: -
cdr3_nt: TGTGCCAGCAGTTTAGGTGGATCGAACACCGGGGAGCTGTTTTTT; cdr3_aa: CASSLGGSNTGELFF; j_call: TRBJ2-2; v_call: TRBV12-3/TRBV12-4; clone_size: many; d_call: -